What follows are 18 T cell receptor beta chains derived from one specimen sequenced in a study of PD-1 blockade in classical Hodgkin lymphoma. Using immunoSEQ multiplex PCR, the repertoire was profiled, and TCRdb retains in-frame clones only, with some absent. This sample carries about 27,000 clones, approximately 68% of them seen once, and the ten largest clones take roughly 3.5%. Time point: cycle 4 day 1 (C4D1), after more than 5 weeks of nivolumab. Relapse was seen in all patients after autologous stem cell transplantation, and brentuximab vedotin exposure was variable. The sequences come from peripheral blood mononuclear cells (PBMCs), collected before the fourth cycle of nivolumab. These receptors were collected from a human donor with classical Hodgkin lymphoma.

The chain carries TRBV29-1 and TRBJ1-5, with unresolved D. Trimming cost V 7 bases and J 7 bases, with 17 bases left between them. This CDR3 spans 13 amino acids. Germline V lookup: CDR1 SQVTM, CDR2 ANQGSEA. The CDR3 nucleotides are TGCAGCGCCGCCCCGGGGTCCGGACAGCCCCAGCATTTT. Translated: CSAAPGSGQPQHF.

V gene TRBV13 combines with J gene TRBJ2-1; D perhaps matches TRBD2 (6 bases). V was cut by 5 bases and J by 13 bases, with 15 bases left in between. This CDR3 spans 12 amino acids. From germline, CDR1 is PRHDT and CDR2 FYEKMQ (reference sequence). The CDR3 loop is CASSPYGGSQFF. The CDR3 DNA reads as TGTGCCAGCAGCCCCTACGGGGGTTCACAGTTCTTC.

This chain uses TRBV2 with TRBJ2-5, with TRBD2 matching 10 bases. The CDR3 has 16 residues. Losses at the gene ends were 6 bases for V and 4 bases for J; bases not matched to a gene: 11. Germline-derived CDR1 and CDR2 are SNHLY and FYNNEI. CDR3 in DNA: TGTGCCAGCAGAGAGGGCCTAGCGGGGGAAGGAGAGACCCAGTACTTC. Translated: CASREGLAGEGETQYF.

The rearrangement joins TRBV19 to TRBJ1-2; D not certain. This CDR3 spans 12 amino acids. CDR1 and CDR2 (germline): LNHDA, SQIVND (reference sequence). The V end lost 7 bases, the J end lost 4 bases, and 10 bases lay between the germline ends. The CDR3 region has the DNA TGTGCCAGTACGACTGAGACCTATGGCTACACCTTC. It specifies CASTTETYGYTF.

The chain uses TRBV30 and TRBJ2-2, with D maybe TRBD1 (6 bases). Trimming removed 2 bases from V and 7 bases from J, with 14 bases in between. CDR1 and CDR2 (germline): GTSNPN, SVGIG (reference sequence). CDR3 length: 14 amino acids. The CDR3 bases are TGTGCCTGGAGTAGGCTTGTAGGGGGCGGGGAGCTGTTTTTT. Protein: CAWSRLVGGGELFF. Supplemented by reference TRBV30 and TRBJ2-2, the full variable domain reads SQTIHQWPATLVQPVGSPLSLECTVEGTSNPNLYWYRQAAGRGLQLLFYSVGIGQISSEVPQNLSASRPQDRQFILSSKKLLLSDSGFYLCAWSRLVGGGELFFGEGSRLTVL.

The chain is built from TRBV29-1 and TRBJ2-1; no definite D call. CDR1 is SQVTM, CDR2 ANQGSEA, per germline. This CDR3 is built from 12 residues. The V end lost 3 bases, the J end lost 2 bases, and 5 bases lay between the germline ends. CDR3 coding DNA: TGCAGCGTTGAGGCAGCCTACAATGAGCAGTTCTTC. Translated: CSVEAAYNEQFF.

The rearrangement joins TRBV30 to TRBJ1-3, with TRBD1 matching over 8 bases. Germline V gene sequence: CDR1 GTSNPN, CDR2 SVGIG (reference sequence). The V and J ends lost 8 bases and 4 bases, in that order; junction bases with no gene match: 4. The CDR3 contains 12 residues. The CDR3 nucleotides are TGTGCCAAGAGGGACAGGGGAAACACCATATATTTT. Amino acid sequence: CAKRDRGNTIYF. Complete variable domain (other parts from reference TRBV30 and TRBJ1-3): SQTIHQWPATLVQPVGSPLSLECTVEGTSNPNLYWYRQAAGRGLQLLFYSVGIGQISSEVPQNLSASRPQDRQFILSSKKLLLSDSGFYLCAKRDRGNTIYFGEGSWLTVV.

This chain's CDR3 is CASSPLAGWIEYGNQPQHF. The CDR3 DNA follows: TGTGCCAGCAGTCCCTTGGCAGGGTGGATAGAATACGGCAATCAGCCCCAGCATTTT. The V gene is TRBV27, the J gene TRBJ1-5, with D possibly TRBD1 on 5 matching bases. V lost 5 bases to trimming and J lost 2 bases, with 25 bases between them. The germline gives CDR1 MNHEY, CDR2 SMNVEV (reference sequence). The CDR3 sequence is 19 residues long.

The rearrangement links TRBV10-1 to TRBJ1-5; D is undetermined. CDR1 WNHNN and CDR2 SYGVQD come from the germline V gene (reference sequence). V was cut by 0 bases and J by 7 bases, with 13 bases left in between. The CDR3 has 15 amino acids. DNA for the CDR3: TGCGCCAGCAGTGAGTCGAGCCCCATCGGGCAGCCCCAGCATTTT. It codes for CASSESSPIGQPQHF.

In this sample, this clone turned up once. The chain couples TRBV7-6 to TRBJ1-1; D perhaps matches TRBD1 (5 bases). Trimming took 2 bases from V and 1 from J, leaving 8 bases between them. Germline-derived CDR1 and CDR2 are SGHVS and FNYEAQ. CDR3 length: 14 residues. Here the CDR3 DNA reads TGTGCCAGCAGCTTACCGGACACGAACACTGAAGCTTTCTTT. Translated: CASSLPDTNTEAFF.

This chain's CDR3 is CASSQDGVGYQPQHF. DNA for the CDR3: TGTGCCAGCAGCCAAGATGGGGTGGGGTATCAGCCCCAGCATTTT. V usage is TRBV4-2 and J usage is TRBJ1-5; D is uncertain. The V gene lost 0 bases and the J gene lost 5 bases, with 11 bases spanning the gap. The CDR3 has 15 residues. The V gene's germline CDR1 is LGHNA and CDR2 YNFKEQ.

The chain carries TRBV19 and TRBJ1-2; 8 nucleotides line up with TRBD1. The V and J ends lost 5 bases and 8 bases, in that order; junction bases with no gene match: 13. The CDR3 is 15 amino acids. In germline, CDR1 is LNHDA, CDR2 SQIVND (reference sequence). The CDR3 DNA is TGTGCCAGTAGTGCAGGGGGCGCTGGACGGGACGGCTACACCTTC. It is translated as CASSAGGAGRDGYTF.

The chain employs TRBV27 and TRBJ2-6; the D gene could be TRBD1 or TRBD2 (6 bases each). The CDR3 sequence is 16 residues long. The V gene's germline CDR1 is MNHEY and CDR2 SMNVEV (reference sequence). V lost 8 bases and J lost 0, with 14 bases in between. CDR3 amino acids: CASRVGGTSGANVLTF. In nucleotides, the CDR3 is TGTGCCAGCCGGGTGGGGGGCACCTCTGGGGCCAACGTCCTGACTTTC.

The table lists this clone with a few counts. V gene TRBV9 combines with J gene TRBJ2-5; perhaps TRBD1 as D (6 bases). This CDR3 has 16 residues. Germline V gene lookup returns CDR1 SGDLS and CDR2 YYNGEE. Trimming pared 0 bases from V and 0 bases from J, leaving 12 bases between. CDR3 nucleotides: TGTGCCAGCAGCGTAGCCCCTGGGGGCCACCAAGAGACCCAGTACTTC. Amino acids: CASSVAPGGHQETQYF.

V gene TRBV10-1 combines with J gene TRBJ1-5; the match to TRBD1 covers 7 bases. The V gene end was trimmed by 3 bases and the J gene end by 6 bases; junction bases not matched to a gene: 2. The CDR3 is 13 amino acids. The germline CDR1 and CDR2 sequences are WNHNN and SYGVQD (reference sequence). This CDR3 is CASSEGGTQPQHF. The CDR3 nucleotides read TGCGCCAGCAGTGAAGGGGGCACTCAGCCCCAGCATTTT.

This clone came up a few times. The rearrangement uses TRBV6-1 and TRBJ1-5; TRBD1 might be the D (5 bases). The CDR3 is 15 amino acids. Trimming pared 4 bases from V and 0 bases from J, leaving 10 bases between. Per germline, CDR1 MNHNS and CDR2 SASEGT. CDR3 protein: CASSGAGSSNQPQHF. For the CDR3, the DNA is TGTGCCAGCAGTGGGGCAGGGTCTAGCAATCAGCCCCAGCATTTT.

The CDR3, as DNA: TGTGCCAGCAGCTTAAAGACAGGGAACACTGAAGCTTTCTTT. Protein product: CASSLKTGNTEAFF. The chain combines TRBV5-4 with TRBJ1-1, with D tentatively TRBD1 (6 bases). The CDR3 consists of 14 residues. In germline, CDR1 is SGHNT, CDR2 YYREEE (reference sequence). V gave up 2 bases and J gave up 1 base, with 9 bases separating them.

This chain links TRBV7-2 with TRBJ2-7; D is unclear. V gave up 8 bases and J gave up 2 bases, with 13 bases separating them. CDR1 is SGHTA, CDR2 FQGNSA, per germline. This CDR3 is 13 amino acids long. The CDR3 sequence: CASASSPTYEQYF. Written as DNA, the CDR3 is TGTGCCAGCGCCAGTAGCCCCACCTACGAGCAGTACTTC.